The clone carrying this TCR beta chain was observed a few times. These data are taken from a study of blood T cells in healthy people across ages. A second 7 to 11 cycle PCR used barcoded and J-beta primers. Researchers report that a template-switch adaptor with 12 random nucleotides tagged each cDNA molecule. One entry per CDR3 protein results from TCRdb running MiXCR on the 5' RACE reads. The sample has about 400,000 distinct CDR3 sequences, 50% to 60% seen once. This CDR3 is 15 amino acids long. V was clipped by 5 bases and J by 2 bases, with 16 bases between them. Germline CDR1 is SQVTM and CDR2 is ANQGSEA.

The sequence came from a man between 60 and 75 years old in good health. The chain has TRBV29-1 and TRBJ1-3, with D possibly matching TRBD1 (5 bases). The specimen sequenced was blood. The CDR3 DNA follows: TGCAGCGTTTCTAAAGGGGTTTCGGCTGGAAACACCATATATTTT. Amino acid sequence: CSVSKGVSAGNTIYF.